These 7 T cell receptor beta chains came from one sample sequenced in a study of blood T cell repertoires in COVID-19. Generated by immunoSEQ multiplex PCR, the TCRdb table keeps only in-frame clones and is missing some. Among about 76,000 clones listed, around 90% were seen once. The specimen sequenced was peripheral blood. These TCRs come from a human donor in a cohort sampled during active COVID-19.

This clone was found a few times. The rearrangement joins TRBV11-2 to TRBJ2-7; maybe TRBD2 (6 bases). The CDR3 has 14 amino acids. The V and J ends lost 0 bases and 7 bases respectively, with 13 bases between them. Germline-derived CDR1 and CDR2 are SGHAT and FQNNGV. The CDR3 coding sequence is TGTGCCAGCAGCTTAGAGTACGGTGGGAGGGAGCAGTACTTC. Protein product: CASSLEYGGREQYF.

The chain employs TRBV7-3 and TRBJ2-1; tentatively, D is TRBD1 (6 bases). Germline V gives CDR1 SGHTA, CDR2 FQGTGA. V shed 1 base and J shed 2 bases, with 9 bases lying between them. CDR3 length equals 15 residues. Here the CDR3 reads CASSLRSGAYNEQFF. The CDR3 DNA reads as TGTGCCAGCAGCTTAAGGTCAGGGGCCTACAATGAGCAGTTCTTC. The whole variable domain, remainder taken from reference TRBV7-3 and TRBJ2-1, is GAGVSQTPSNKVTEKGKYVELRCDPISGHTALYWYRQSLGQGPEFLIYFQGTGAADDSGLPNDRFFAVRPEGSVSTLKIQRTERGDSAVYLCASSLRSGAYNEQFFGPGTRLTVL.

As DNA, the CDR3 is TGTGCCAGCAGCCCCGGGACACACTACGAGCAGTACTTC. This gives the protein CASSPGTHYEQYF. The V and J genes are TRBV28 and TRBJ2-7; a possible D gene is TRBD1 (6 bases). Germline CDR1 reads MDHEN; CDR2 reads SYDVKM. This CDR3 region has 13 residues. V was clipped by 6 bases and J by 3 bases, with 12 bases between them. Full variable domain (missing parts from reference TRBV28 and TRBJ2-7): DVKVTQSSRYLVKRTGEKVFLECVQDMDHENMFWYRQDPGLGLRLIYFSYDVKMKEKGDIPEGYSVSREKKERFSLILESASTNQTSMYLCASSPGTHYEQYFGPGTRLTVT.

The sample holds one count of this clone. CDR3 nucleotides: TGTGCCAGCAGCTTAGGCGGACAGGGTTACTACGAGCAGTACTTC. It yields the protein CASSLGGQGYYEQYF. The chain has TRBV7-2 and TRBJ2-7, with 8 bases identical to TRBD1. CDR3 size: 15 residues. The trim removed 1 base at V and 3 bases at J, leaving 5 bases unmatched. In germline, CDR1 is SGHTA, CDR2 FQGNSA. Complete variable domain (other parts from reference TRBV7-2 and TRBJ2-7): GAGVSQSPSNKVTEKGKDVELRCDPISGHTALYWYRQSLGQGLEFLIYFQGNSAPDKSGLPSDRFSAERTGGSVSTLTIQRTQQEDSAVYLCASSLGGQGYYEQYFGPGTRLTVT.

The CDR3 bases are TGTGCCAGCAGTTTCGGGTCGGATACGCAGTATTTT. This encodes CASSFGSDTQYF. The chain has TRBV27 and TRBJ2-3; D is uncertain. The CDR3 sequence is 12 residues long. CDR1 and CDR2 from the germline V gene are MNHEY and SMNVEV (reference sequence). V shed 3 bases and J shed 6 bases, with 7 bases lying between them.

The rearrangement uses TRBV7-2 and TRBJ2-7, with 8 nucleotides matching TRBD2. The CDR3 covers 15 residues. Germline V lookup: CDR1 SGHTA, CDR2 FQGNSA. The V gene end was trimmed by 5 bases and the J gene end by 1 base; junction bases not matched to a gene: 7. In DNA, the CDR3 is TGTGCCAGCAGCCCAAGACTAGCGAGTTCCTACGAGCAGTACTTC. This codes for CASSPRLASSYEQYF.

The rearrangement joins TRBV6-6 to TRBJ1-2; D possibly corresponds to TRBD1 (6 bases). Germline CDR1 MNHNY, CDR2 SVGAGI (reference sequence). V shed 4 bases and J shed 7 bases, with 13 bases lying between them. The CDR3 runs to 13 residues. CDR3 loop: CASSFKQGTGYTF. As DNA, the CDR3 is TGTGCCAGCAGTTTCAAACAGGGAACTGGCTACACCTTC.